Detailed here is one T cell receptor beta chain. Libraries were prepared by immunoSEQ multiplex PCR; TCRdb keeps only in-frame clonotypes and omits some of them. The table lists about 75,000 clones, around 97% of them singletons. The data were obtained in a study of technical replicates of blood from several donors. The V gene's germline CDR1 is MDHEN and CDR2 SYDVKM. The J segment lost 5 bases and the V segment lost 5 bases, leaving 6 bases of the junction unmatched. The CDR3 contains 15 residues. This receptor was obtained from a human donor in good health. The chain employs TRBV28 and TRBJ2-2; 9 positions match TRBD1. The specimen was T cells isolated from PBMCs. CDR3 protein: CASSPTGGKTGELFF. The CDR3, as DNA: TGTGCCAGCAGTCCTACAGGGGGCAAGACCGGGGAGCTGTTTTTT. The whole variable domain, remainder taken from reference TRBV28 and TRBJ2-2, is DVKVTQSSRYLVKRTGEKVFLECVQDMDHENMFWYRQDPGLGLRLIYFSYDVKMKEKGDIPEGYSVSREKKERFSLILESASTNQTSMYLCASSPTGGKTGELFFGEGSRLTVL.